Each of the 7 T cell receptor beta chains below was sequenced from the same sample in a study of blood T cell repertoires in COVID-19. Sequencing was performed with immunoSEQ multiplex PCR; in TCRdb, only in-frame clones are kept and a portion is missing. The sample shows almost 200,000 clones, roughly 83% of them seen only once. Sequencing used peripheral blood. All receptors come from a woman between 35 and 50 years old with COVID-19, enrolled during active disease.

The chain carries TRBV5-1 and TRBJ1-1, with D maybe TRBD1 (5 bases). V was shortened by 0 bases and J by 6 bases, with 15 bases between the two germline ends. This CDR3 region has 15 residues. Germline-derived CDR1 and CDR2 are SGHRS and YFSETQ. In nucleotides, the CDR3 is TGCGCCAGCAGCTTGGGTAGGGGTGGGAATCCTGAAGCTTTCTTT. Residues: CASSLGRGGNPEAFF.

This clone was counted a single time. The genes are TRBV5-1 and TRBJ2-7; TRBD2 is a possible D gene (6 bases). V lost 3 bases and J lost 0, with 10 bases in between. This CDR3 spans 14 amino acids. Looked up from germline, CDR1 is SGHRS and CDR2 is YFSETQ. CDR3 DNA sequence: TGCGCCAGCAGCTCGGACGGGAGCTCCTACGAGCAGTACTTC. As protein: CASSSDGSSYEQYF.

The chain combines TRBV28 with TRBJ2-3; no definite D call. Germline lookup yields CDR1 MDHEN and CDR2 SYDVKM. V lost 8 bases, J lost 6 bases, and 9 bases lay in between. The CDR3 is 11 residues long. The CDR3 bases are TGTGCCAGCTTCTCCCCCGATACGCAGTATTTT. This encodes CASFSPDTQYF. Variable domain in full (rest from reference TRBV28 and TRBJ2-3): DVKVTQSSRYLVKRTGEKVFLECVQDMDHENMFWYRQDPGLGLRLIYFSYDVKMKEKGDIPEGYSVSREKKERFSLILESASTNQTSMYLCASFSPDTQYFGPGTRLTVL.

The chain carries TRBV20-1 and TRBJ1-1, with D tentatively TRBD1 (6 bases). The CDR3 loop spans 13 amino acids. From germline, CDR1 is DFQATT and CDR2 SNEGSKA (reference sequence). Trimming took off 3 bases at V and 6 bases at J, with 14 bases between the two ends. This CDR3 reads CSASRGGSAEAFF. CDR3 nucleotide sequence: TGCAGTGCTAGTAGGGGGGGTTCAGCTGAAGCTTTCTTT.

V and J are TRBV5-1 and TRBJ2-7; weak D call: TRBD2 (6 bases). This CDR3 spans 15 amino acids. V shed 2 bases and J shed 4 bases, with 16 bases lying between them. Germline V gene sequence: CDR1 SGHRS, CDR2 YFSETQ. CDR3 DNA: TGCGCCAGCAGCTTCTCGGCGGGGAAGGGATACGAGCAGTACTTC. Translated: CASSFSAGKGYEQYF.

The CDR3 is CASRKTPVETQYF. The CDR3 bases are TGTGCCAGCAGAAAAACGCCGGTAGAGACCCAGTACTTC. The chain couples TRBV14 to TRBJ2-5, with D hard to call. Germline loops: CDR1 SGHDN, CDR2 FVKESK. CDR3 size: 13 residues. The ends were cut back, 6 bases at V and 4 bases at J, with 12 bases in the middle.

The chain links TRBV11-2 to TRBJ1-5, with D uncertain. V dropped 0 bases and J dropped 5 bases, with 5 bases sitting between them. This CDR3 region has 13 residues. The germline gives CDR1 SGHAT, CDR2 FQNNGV. The CDR3 spells CASSLDTDQPQHF. The CDR3 DNA is TGTGCCAGCAGCTTAGATACGGATCAGCCCCAGCATTTT.